This entry is about one T cell receptor beta chain. Clones were sequenced by immunoSEQ multiplex PCR, and TCRdb holds only the in-frame ones, with some missing. The table shows 200,000 to 300,000 clones, with around 81% occurring only once. This CDR3 region has 13 residues. Per germline, CDR1 SGHDT and CDR2 YYEEEE. Trimming took off 4 bases at V and 5 bases at J, with 13 bases between the two ends. The data stem from a study of blood T cell repertoires in COVID-19. The origin of this receptor is a woman aged 55-69 years with active or convalescent COVID-19. Sequences were obtained from peripheral blood. The chain combines TRBV5-6 with TRBJ2-7, with D perhaps matching TRBD2 (7 bases). The CDR3 sequence is CASSGGALNEQYF. The CDR3 DNA sequence: TGTGCCAGCAGCGGGGGGGCCCTCAACGAGCAGTACTTC.